One sample yielded the 21 T cell receptor beta chains listed below, sequenced in a study of blood T cell repertoires in COVID-19. Some clones are missing from TCRdb's copy, which holds only in-frame ones; the method was immunoSEQ multiplex PCR. This sample has roughly 100,000 clones, with roughly nine tenths found just once. Material for sequencing was peripheral blood. The receptor source for this set is a human donor in a cohort sampled during active COVID-19.

The chain employs TRBV7-9 and TRBJ1-2; D call uncertain. Trimming stripped 5 bases from V and 6 bases from J, with 16 bases between. Germline V lookup: CDR1 SEHNR, CDR2 FQNEAQ (reference sequence). The CDR3 totals 14 residues. CDR3 nucleotides: TGTGCCAGCAGCCCCCACCCCGGGATTGATGGCTACACCTTC. This gives the protein CASSPHPGIDGYTF.

This chain joins TRBV29-1 and TRBJ2-5; TRBD2 matches 9 bases. The V gene end was trimmed by 2 bases and the J gene end by 2 bases; junction bases not matched to a gene: 6. Germline CDR1 reads SQVTM; CDR2 reads ANQGSEA. The CDR3 has 15 amino acids. The CDR3 DNA reads TGCAGCGTTGAAAGGGGCGGGAGGGCACAAGAGACCCAGTACTTC. Amino acid sequence: CSVERGGRAQETQYF.

The chain recombines TRBV4-1 with TRBJ2-6; tentatively, D is TRBD1 (6 bases). The V gene lost 1 base and the J gene lost 0 bases, with 16 bases spanning the gap. Germline assignment: CDR1 MGHRA and CDR2 YSYEKL. The CDR3 has 19 amino acids. The CDR3 DNA follows: TGCGCCAGCAGCCAAGTCGGGAACAGGGCTGGCTCTGGGGCCAACGTCCTGACTTTC. Translation gives CASSQVGNRAGSGANVLTF.

The chain employs TRBV30 and TRBJ2-1; perhaps TRBD2 as D (5 bases). V was pared by 5 bases and J by 10 bases, with 12 bases between. Germline V lookup: CDR1 GTSNPN, CDR2 SVGIG (reference sequence). This CDR3 contains 11 residues. The CDR3: CAWGASNEQFF. The DNA for the CDR3 is TGTGCCTGGGGTGCTAGCAACGAGCAGTTCTTC. Supplemented by reference TRBV30 and TRBJ2-1, the full variable domain reads SQTIHQWPATLVQPVGSPLSLECTVEGTSNPNLYWYRQAAGRGLQLLFYSVGIGQISSEVPQNLSASRPQDRQFILSSKKLLLSDSGFYLCAWGASNEQFFGPGTRLTVL.

The chain couples TRBV24-1 to TRBJ2-2, with TRBD2 identical over 11 bases. The J segment lost 1 base and the V segment lost 0 bases, leaving 6 bases of the junction unmatched. The germline gives CDR1 KGHDR, CDR2 SFDVKD. The CDR3 loop spans 19 amino acids. The CDR3 bases are TGTGCCACCAGTGATTTGGTCGGGACTAGCGGATTGAACACCGGGGAGCTGTTTTTT. Amino acids: CATSDLVGTSGLNTGELFF.

This clone occurred a few times. The rearrangement links TRBV5-4 to TRBJ2-6; 7 bases match TRBD2. Germline trimming cut 4 bases from V and 1 base from J; bases unmatched to any gene: 2. The germline CDR1 and CDR2 sequences are SGHNT and YYREEE (reference sequence). The CDR3 spans 15 residues. CDR3 sequence: CASSPGGSGANVLTF. The CDR3 DNA is TGTGCCAGCAGCCCGGGGGGTTCTGGGGCCAACGTCCTGACTTTC.

J is TRBJ2-1 and V is TRBV6-6; TRBD2 aligns across 10 bases. There are 15 residues in the CDR3. Looked up from germline, CDR1 is MNHNY and CDR2 is SVGAGI (reference sequence). V lost 2 bases to trimming and J lost 9 bases; unmatched junction nucleotides: 7. The chain's CDR3 is CASSYRGLADLEQFF. DNA of the CDR3: TGTGCCAGCAGTTACCGCGGACTAGCGGACCTTGAGCAGTTCTTC.

This clone occurred a few times. V gene TRBV7-8 combines with J gene TRBJ2-7, with 11 bases aligning to TRBD2. The germline gives CDR1 SGHVS, CDR2 FQNEAQ. The CDR3 contains 16 residues. V lost 5 bases, J lost 4 bases, and 10 bases stayed unmatched. The chain's CDR3 is CASSQNLAGGNYEQYF. CDR3 sequence (DNA): TGTGCCAGCAGCCAAAACCTAGCGGGGGGTAATTACGAGCAGTACTTC.

In this sample, this clone turned up once. This chain uses TRBV13 with TRBJ2-2; unclear D gene. Trimming took off 2 bases at V and 3 bases at J, with 13 bases between the two ends. Germline CDR1 and CDR2: PRHDT and FYEKMQ (reference sequence). CDR3 length: 16 residues. In DNA, the CDR3 is TGTGCCAGCAGCTTAACTAAGAGGAGCCACACCGGGGAGCTGTTTTTT. Translation gives CASSLTKRSHTGELFF.

The V call is TRBV6-6, the J call TRBJ2-1, with D hard to call. The CDR3 has 13 amino acids. V was cut by 2 bases and J by 6 bases, with 8 bases left in between. CDR1 MNHNY and CDR2 SVGAGI come from the germline V gene (reference sequence). The DNA of the CDR3 is TGTGCCAGCAGTTACGAGGAACTCAATGAGCAGTTCTTC. Translating gives CASSYEELNEQFF.

The chain has TRBV11-2 and TRBJ2-2; TRBD1 aligns across 7 bases. In germline, CDR1 is SGHAT, CDR2 FQNNGV. The CDR3 has 17 amino acids. After removal of 3 bases from V and 1 base from J, the junction contained 8 bases not matched to a gene. The CDR3 sequence is CASSFPPTGRNTGELFF. The DNA for the CDR3 is TGTGCCAGCAGCTTCCCCCCGACAGGGAGGAACACCGGGGAGCTGTTTTTT.

Notes on this clone: Other nucleotide sequences in the sample specify the same CDR3. The V call is TRBV5-4, the J call TRBJ2-7; 16 bases are shared with TRBD2. The CDR3 is made up of 15 amino acids. Looked up from germline, CDR1 is SGHNT and CDR2 is YYREEE (reference sequence). V gave up 4 bases and J gave up 4 bases; unmatched junction bases: 2. CDR3 sequence reads: CASSMGLAGGYEQYF. In DNA form, the CDR3 reads TGTGCCAGCAGCATGGGACTAGCGGGGGGGTACGAGCAGTACTTC.

The chain has TRBV7-8 and TRBJ1-5; 9 nucleotides line up with TRBD1. Germline CDR1 reads SGHVS; CDR2 reads FQNEAQ. This CDR3 is built from 13 residues. Trimming cost V 5 bases and J 6 bases; bases outside gene matches: 2. This chain's CDR3 is CASSEGQGQPQHF. As DNA, the CDR3 is TGTGCCAGCAGCGAGGGACAGGGTCAGCCCCAGCATTTT.

The V call is TRBV30, the J call TRBJ2-1; TRBD2 matches 7 bases. Germline trimming cut 2 bases from V and 3 bases from J; bases unmatched to any gene: 4. Germline V gives CDR1 GTSNPN, CDR2 SVGIG (reference sequence). This CDR3 contains 14 residues. The CDR3 region has the DNA TGTGCCTGGAGTTCCACGGGGGGCTACAATGAGCAGTTCTTC. This sequence encodes CAWSSTGGYNEQFF. The variable domain in full, completed from reference TRBV30 and TRBJ2-1, reads SQTIHQWPATLVQPVGSPLSLECTVEGTSNPNLYWYRQAAGRGLQLLFYSVGIGQISSEVPQNLSASRPQDRQFILSSKKLLLSDSGFYLCAWSSTGGYNEQFFGPGTRLTVL.

The J gene is TRBJ1-1, the V gene TRBV5-8; tentatively, D is TRBD1 (6 bases). The CDR3 runs to 13 residues. With 0 bases removed from V and 10 bases from J, the gap between germline ends came to 13 bases. CDR1 is SGHTS, CDR2 YDEGEE, per germline. Written as DNA, the CDR3 is TGTGCCAGCAGCTTGGTGGGGGCCCAGCCAGCTTTCTTT. Its protein is CASSLVGAQPAFF. Combining the CDR3 with reference TRBV5-8 and TRBJ1-1 gives the whole variable domain EAGVTQSPTHLIKTRGQQATLRCSPISGHTSVYWYQQALGLGLQFLLWYDEGEERNRGNFPPRFSGRQFPNYSSELNVNALELEDSALYLCASSLVGAQPAFFGQGTRLTVV.

The chain joins TRBV19 to TRBJ1-6, with a possible D match to TRBD1 (6 bases). V lost 3 bases to trimming and J lost 11 bases, with 17 bases between them. The length of the CDR3 is 15 residues. Germline V lookup: CDR1 LNHDA, CDR2 SQIVND (reference sequence). The DNA for the CDR3 is TGTGCCAGTAGTATTTACCAGGGGATGGGTACACCCCTCCACTTT. The encoded protein is CASSIYQGMGTPLHF.

The V call is TRBV5-6, the J call TRBJ2-1; the match to TRBD2 covers 9 bases. Unmatched junction bases numbered 6, after V lost 2 bases and J lost 6 bases. This CDR3 contains 15 residues. The germline V gene has CDR1 SGHDT and CDR2 YYEEEE. The CDR3 nucleotides are TGTGCCAGCAGCTTCAGGCCTAGCGGGACCAATGAGCAGTTCTTC. Protein product: CASSFRPSGTNEQFF.

The CDR3 sequence is CSVESRGETQYF. In DNA, the CDR3 is TGCAGCGTTGAGTCCAGGGGGGAGACCCAGTACTTC. The chain combines TRBV29-1 with TRBJ2-5; TRBD1 matches 7 bases. In germline, CDR1 is SQVTM, CDR2 ANQGSEA. There are 12 residues in the CDR3. V shed 3 bases, J shed 5 bases, and the junction held 3 bases outside the gene matches.

This clone was counted only a few times. V is TRBV6-7 and J is TRBJ1-3, with unresolved D. TRBV6-7 is classed as an ORF, of uncertain function. V was clipped by 6 bases and J by 8 bases, with 11 bases between them. The CDR3 length is 12 residues. Here the CDR3 reads CASRRDRDTIYF. The CDR3 region has the DNA TGTGCCAGCAGGAGGGATAGAGACACCATATATTTT.

The chain combines TRBV19 with TRBJ2-1, with a tentative D call TRBD2 (5 bases). The CDR3 runs 16 residues. Trimming took 1 base from V and 1 from J, leaving 11 bases between them. Looked up from germline, CDR1 is LNHDA and CDR2 is SQIVND (reference sequence). CDR3 nucleotide sequence: TGTGCCAGTAGTATAGTCCTGGACTTTTCCTACAATGAGCAGTTCTTC. Its translation is CASSIVLDFSYNEQFF.

This chain links TRBV4-1 with TRBJ2-1, with a weak D call TRBD2 (7 bases). The V gene's germline CDR1 is MGHRA and CDR2 YSYEKL. V lost 4 bases, J lost 6 bases, and 16 bases lay in between. This CDR3 has 15 residues. Here the CDR3 DNA reads TGCGCCAGCAGCCCGTTAGCCGGGGGGCGCAATGAGCAGTTCTTC. Amino acid sequence: CASSPLAGGRNEQFF.